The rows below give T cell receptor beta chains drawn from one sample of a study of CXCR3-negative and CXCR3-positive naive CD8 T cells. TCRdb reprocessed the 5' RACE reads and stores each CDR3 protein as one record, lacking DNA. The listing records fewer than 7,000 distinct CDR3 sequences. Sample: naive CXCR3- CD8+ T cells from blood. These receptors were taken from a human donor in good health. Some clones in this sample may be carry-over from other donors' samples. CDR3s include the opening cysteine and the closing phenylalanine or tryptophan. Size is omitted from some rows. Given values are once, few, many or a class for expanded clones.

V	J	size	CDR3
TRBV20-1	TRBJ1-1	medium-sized	CSARLPAVTEAFF
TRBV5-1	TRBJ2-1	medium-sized	CASSLDLRPANTYNEQFF
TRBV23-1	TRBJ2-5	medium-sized	CASSQKPGLQETQYF
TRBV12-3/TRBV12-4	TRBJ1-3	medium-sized	CASSLDSGTGNTIYF
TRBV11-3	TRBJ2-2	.	CASSLEGGELFF
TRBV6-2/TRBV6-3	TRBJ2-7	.	CASSYSTVLGSYEQYF
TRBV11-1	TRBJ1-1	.	CASSLVGAGEAFF
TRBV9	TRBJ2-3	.	CASSVETGGGTDTQYF
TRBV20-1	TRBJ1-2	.	CSARAQDNYGYTF
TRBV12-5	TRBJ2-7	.	CASGLSDEQYF
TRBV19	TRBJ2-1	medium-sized	CASTISGSSGNEQFF
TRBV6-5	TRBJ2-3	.	CASSYSTLGGDTQYF
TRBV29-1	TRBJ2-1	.	CSVELPGPPHVKQFF
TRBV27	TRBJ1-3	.	CASSLSRADGNTIYF
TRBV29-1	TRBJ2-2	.	CSGQTGPNTGELFF
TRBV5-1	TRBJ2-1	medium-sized	CASSLVAGGPYNEQFF
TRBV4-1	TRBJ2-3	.	CASSRKADTQYF
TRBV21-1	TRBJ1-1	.	CASSTTPGHEAFF
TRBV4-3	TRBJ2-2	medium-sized	CASSQDTSFSGTGELFF
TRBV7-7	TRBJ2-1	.	CASSLAQPGQGFLNEQFF
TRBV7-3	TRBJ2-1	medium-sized	CASSSGLAEGWNEQFF